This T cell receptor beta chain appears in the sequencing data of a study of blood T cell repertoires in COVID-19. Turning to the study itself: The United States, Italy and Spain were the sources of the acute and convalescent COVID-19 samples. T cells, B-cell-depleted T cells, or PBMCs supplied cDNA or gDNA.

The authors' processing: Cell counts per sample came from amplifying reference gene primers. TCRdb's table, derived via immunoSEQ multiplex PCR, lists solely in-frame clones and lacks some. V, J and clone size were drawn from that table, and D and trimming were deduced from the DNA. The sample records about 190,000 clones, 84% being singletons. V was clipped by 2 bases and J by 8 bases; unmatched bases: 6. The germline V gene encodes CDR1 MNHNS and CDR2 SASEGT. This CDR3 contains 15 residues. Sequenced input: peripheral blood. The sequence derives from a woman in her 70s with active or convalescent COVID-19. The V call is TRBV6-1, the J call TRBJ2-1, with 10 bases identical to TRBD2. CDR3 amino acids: CASSELAGAAHEQFF. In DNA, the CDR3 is TGTGCCAGCAGTGAACTAGCGGGAGCTGCCCATGAGCAGTTCTTC.